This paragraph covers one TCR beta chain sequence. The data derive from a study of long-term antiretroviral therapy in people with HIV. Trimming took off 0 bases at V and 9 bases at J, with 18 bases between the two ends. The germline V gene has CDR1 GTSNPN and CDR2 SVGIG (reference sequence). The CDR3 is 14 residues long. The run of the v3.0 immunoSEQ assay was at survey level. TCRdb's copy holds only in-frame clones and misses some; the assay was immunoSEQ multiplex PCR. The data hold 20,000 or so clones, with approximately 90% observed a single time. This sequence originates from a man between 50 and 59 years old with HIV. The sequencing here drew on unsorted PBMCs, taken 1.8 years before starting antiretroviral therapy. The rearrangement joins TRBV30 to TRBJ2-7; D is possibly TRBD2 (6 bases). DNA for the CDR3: TGTGCCTGGAGTGTTAGCCTCGGACTTAGCGGGCAGTACTTC. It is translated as CAWSVSLGLSGQYF.